A selection of T cell receptor beta chains follows, all from one sample in a study of T cell clonotyping in hematopoietic cell transplantation. Clones were read by immunoSEQ multiplex PCR, and TCRdb kept only the in-frame ones, dropping some. This table holds around 28,000 clones, approximately 82% found once. The starting material was peripheral blood mononuclear cells, obtained before stem cell transplant. These receptors originate from a man in his forties with acute myeloid leukemia. Some clones in this sample may be carry-over from other donors' samples. The CDR3 runs from the conserved cysteine through the conserved F or W. Each record gives: V gene, J gene, D gene, clone size, CDR3 protein, CDR3 DNA. A D gene is named only where the DNA matches it firmly. Clone size is shown for a subset of rows, as once, few, many or a class of expanded clone.

>TRBV4-2|TRBJ2-7|TRBD2|few
CASSQGYSGVSYEQYF
TGTGCCAGCAGCCAAGGATATAGCGGGGTCTCCTACGAGCAGTACTTC
>TRBV7-2|TRBJ1-2|.|.
CASSLDGGGLEGYTF
TGTGCCAGCAGCTTAGATGGAGGGGGGCTTGAAGGCTACACCTTC
>TRBV5-4|TRBJ2-7|TRBD2|.
CASSLGTSGGVYYEQYF
TGTGCCAGCAGCCTGGGGACTAGCGGGGGGGTTTACTACGAGCAGTACTTC
>TRBV30|TRBJ1-2|.|.
CACDKTGNYGYTF
TGTGCCTGCGATAAAACAGGGAACTATGGCTACACCTTC
>TRBV5-4|TRBJ1-2|.|.
CASSRTVSYGYTF
TGTGCCAGCAGCCGGACAGTCTCCTATGGCTACACCTTC
>TRBV9|TRBJ2-5|TRBD1|.
CASSPYEGAWETQYF
TGTGCCAGCAGCCCTTATGAGGGGGCCTGGGAGACCCAGTACTTC
>TRBV6-1|TRBJ2-7|TRBD1|.
CASSDGRTGWHEQYF
TGTGCCAGCAGTGATGGACGGACAGGGTGGCACGAGCAGTACTTC
>TRBV28|TRBJ2-7|.|few
CASSSAQYLYEQYF
TGTGCCAGCAGTTCCGCCCAGTATCTGTACGAGCAGTACTTC
>TRBV15|TRBJ1-3|.|.
CATSLDSGPGNTIYF
TGTGCCACCAGCCTCGACTCAGGCCCTGGAAACACCATATATTTT
>TRBV6-1|TRBJ2-7|TRBD1|.
CASGIGQGTYEQYF
TGTGCCAGCGGGATCGGACAGGGAACCTACGAGCAGTACTTC
>TRBV4-1|TRBJ1-1|.|.
CASSQAGTGNTEAFF
TGCGCCAGCAGCCAAGCCGGGACTGGTAACACTGAAGCTTTCTTT